These 19 T cell receptor beta chains were all obtained from the same sample, sequenced in a study of identifying expanded T cells in peripheral blood. Clones were sequenced by immunoSEQ multiplex PCR, and TCRdb holds only the in-frame ones, with some missing. The sample contains around 120,000 clones, about 89% of which appear only once. Sequencing was carried out using blood. These receptors came from a person aged 18 to 75 in good health.

This clone was recorded only once. V gene TRBV4-3 combines with J gene TRBJ1-3; D remains unclear. CDR1 and CDR2 from the germline V gene are LGHNA and YSLEER. The CDR3 is made up of 15 amino acids. V lost 0 bases and J 0 bases, leaving 6 bases between the germline ends. The CDR3 spells CASSQDGDSGNTIYF. CDR3 nucleotide sequence: TGCGCCAGCAGCCAAGACGGAGACTCTGGAAACACCATATATTTT.

The rearrangement joins TRBV5-6 to TRBJ1-6, with a weak D call TRBD1 (5 bases). Trimming left V 2 bases short and J 9 bases short, with 21 bases between. The CDR3 contains 17 residues. CDR1 is SGHDT, CDR2 YYEEEE, per germline. The CDR3 loop is CASSFLRPQQRGSPLHF. As DNA, the CDR3 is TGTGCCAGCAGCTTCCTGCGGCCGCAGCAGAGGGGTTCACCCCTCCACTTT.

This chain joins TRBV11-3 and TRBJ2-1; possibly TRBD1 or TRBD2 for D (6 bases each). V dropped 5 bases and J dropped 1 base, with 18 bases sitting between them. CDR1 and CDR2 from the germline V gene are SGHNT and YENEEA. This CDR3 is 17 amino acids long. The CDR3 reads CASSPRTGGPSYNEQFF. CDR3 in DNA: TGTGCCAGCAGCCCGCGGACCGGGGGCCCTTCCTACAATGAGCAGTTCTTC.

The V gene is TRBV5-1, the J gene TRBJ2-7, with 11 bases matching TRBD2. Trimming at V came to 4 bases and at J to 3 bases, leaving 3 bases not matched to a gene. The CDR3 sequence is 14 residues long. Germline V gene sequence: CDR1 SGHRS, CDR2 YFSETQ. The CDR3 is CASSPGLAGYEQYF. The CDR3 DNA follows: TGCGCCAGCAGCCCCGGACTAGCGGGCTACGAGCAGTACTTC.

The J gene is TRBJ1-6, the V gene TRBV18; D perhaps matches TRBD1 (6 bases). The CDR3 has 14 amino acids. V was pared by 2 bases and J by 10 bases, with 12 bases between. Germline lookup yields CDR1 KGHSH and CDR2 LQKENI. The CDR3 bases are TGTGCCAGCTCACCAATGCCAGGGGAATCACCCCTCCACTTT. As protein: CASSPMPGESPLHF.

V usage is TRBV2 and J usage is TRBJ2-3; 8 bases map to TRBD2. Trimming cost V 7 bases and J 5 bases; bases outside gene matches: 8. Germline assignment: CDR1 SNHLY and CDR2 FYNNEI. The CDR3 runs 14 residues. The CDR3 reads CASTPGGGRDTQYF. The CDR3 DNA sequence: TGTGCCAGCACCCCCGGGGGGGGGAGAGATACGCAGTATTTT.

The CDR3 protein is CASRKAGGRSNQPQHF. CDR3 DNA sequence: TGTGCCAGCAGGAAGGCAGGGGGCAGGAGCAATCAGCCCCAGCATTTT. The chain links TRBV28 to TRBJ1-5, with TRBD1 matching over 8 bases. The CDR3 length is 16 residues. With V trimmed by 6 bases and J by 1 base, 8 bases remained unmatched. Germline-derived CDR1 and CDR2 are MDHEN and SYDVKM.

The genes are TRBV19 and TRBJ1-6; D gene unclear. Trimming pared 4 bases from V and 4 bases from J, leaving 17 bases between. CDR1 is LNHDA and CDR2 is SQIVND in the germline V gene (reference sequence). CDR3 size: 17 residues. The CDR3 DNA follows: TGTGCCAGTAGTACCGGGCTGTTGAATCGGTATAATTCACCCCTCCACTTT. This sequence encodes CASSTGLLNRYNSPLHF.

The rearrangement links TRBV7-2 to TRBJ1-3; TRBD1 is a possible D gene (5 bases). V was shortened by 4 bases and J by 4 bases, with 11 bases between the two germline ends. Germline V gene sequence: CDR1 SGHTA, CDR2 FQGNSA. The CDR3 contains 14 residues. The CDR3 bases are TGTGCCAGCAGCTGGGACGCAGGGGGAAACACCATATATTTT. It specifies CASSWDAGGNTIYF.

The V call is TRBV15, the J call TRBJ2-1; the D gene could be TRBD1 or TRBD2 (5 bases each). The CDR3 contains 12 residues. CDR1 is LNHNV and CDR2 is YYDKDF in the germline V gene (reference sequence). V dropped 5 bases and J dropped 15 bases, with 17 bases sitting between them. In DNA form, the CDR3 reads TGTGCCACCAGCCACCAGGGACGGGTGTCGTTCTTC. It encodes CATSHQGRVSFF.

V is TRBV7-2 and J is TRBJ2-7, with D hard to call. Trimming took 6 bases from V and 3 from J, leaving 6 bases between them. CDR1 and CDR2 (germline): SGHTA, FQGNSA. This CDR3 has 11 amino acids. The DNA for the CDR3 is TGTGCCAGCAGAAATAACTACGAGCAGTACTTC. Amino acid sequence: CASRNNYEQYF.

The chain couples TRBV7-6 to TRBJ2-1, with D perhaps assigned TRBD1 or TRBD2 (6 bases each). There are 16 residues in the CDR3. Per germline, CDR1 SGHVS and CDR2 FNYEAQ. The ends were cut back, 5 bases at V and 1 base at J, with 15 bases in the middle. CDR3 DNA: TGTGCCAGCAGCACCTTTGGGGGGCTTTCCTACAATGAGCAGTTCTTC. As protein: CASSTFGGLSYNEQFF.

The chain combines TRBV7-9 with TRBJ2-1; D may be TRBD2 (5 bases). V gave up 3 bases and J gave up 2 bases, with 8 bases separating them. Germline loops: CDR1 SEHNR, CDR2 FQNEAQ (reference sequence). The CDR3 has 14 amino acids. In DNA, the CDR3 is TGTGCCAGCAGCTTCGGGGTCGCCTACAATGAGCAGTTCTTC. Amino acids: CASSFGVAYNEQFF.

The CDR3 is CATSRVGGTANEKLFF. CDR3 sequence (DNA): TGTGCCACCAGCAGGGTAGGGGGGACGGCTAATGAAAAACTGTTTTTT. The V and J genes are TRBV15 and TRBJ1-4; D is perhaps TRBD1 (6 bases). V lost 3 bases and J 3 bases, leaving 14 bases between the germline ends. The CDR3 is 16 residues long. Germline loops: CDR1 LNHNV, CDR2 YYDKDF (reference sequence).

This chain joins TRBV7-2 and TRBJ2-7, with TRBD1 matching over 10 bases. The J segment lost 2 bases and the V segment lost 2 bases, leaving 12 bases of the junction unmatched. CDR3 length: 18 amino acids. In germline, CDR1 is SGHTA, CDR2 FQGNSA. CDR3 protein: CASSLLPGGTGAAYEQYF. The CDR3 DNA is TGTGCCAGCAGCTTACTCCCCGGCGGGACAGGGGCGGCCTACGAGCAGTACTTC.

J is TRBJ1-5 and V is TRBV6-5, with 7 nucleotides matching TRBD1. Germline assignment: CDR1 MNHEY and CDR2 SVGAGI. The junction had 3 bases not matched to a gene; V was cut back by 0 bases and J by 4 bases. The CDR3 spans 15 residues. CDR3 residues: CASSYSLQGNQPQHF. CDR3 coding DNA: TGTGCCAGCAGTTACTCTTTACAGGGGAATCAGCCCCAGCATTTT.

J is TRBJ2-2 and V is TRBV6-5; weak D call: TRBD2 (6 bases). CDR1 MNHEY and CDR2 SVGAGI come from the germline V gene. The CDR3 consists of 13 residues. V was shortened by 11 bases and J by 4 bases, with 14 bases between the two germline ends. CDR3 DNA: TGTGCCGGGGGGAAATCAGGCACCGGGGAGCTGTTTTTT. It yields the protein CAGGKSGTGELFF.

This rearrangement joins TRBV11-2 to TRBJ1-1; D is ambiguous. Trimming pared 3 bases from V and 0 bases from J, leaving 8 bases between. Germline assignment: CDR1 SGHAT and CDR2 FQNNGV. CDR3 length equals 14 residues. The CDR3 protein is CASSLEHLNTEAFF. In DNA form, the CDR3 reads TGTGCCAGCAGCTTGGAACACCTGAACACTGAAGCTTTCTTT. The variable domain in full, with the rest retrieved from reference TRBV11-2 and TRBJ1-1, is EAGVAQSPRYKIIEKRQSVAFWCNPISGHATLYWYQQILGQGPKLLIQFQNNGVVDDSQLPKDRFSAERLKGVDSTLKIQPAKLEDSAVYLCASSLEHLNTEAFFGQGTRLTVV.

J is TRBJ1-2 and V is TRBV2; D gene ambiguous. The germline V gene encodes CDR1 SNHLY and CDR2 FYNNEI. Trimming left V 8 bases short and J 8 bases short, with 18 bases between. The CDR3 extends over 13 amino acids. CDR3 in DNA: TGTGCCAGCGCTTTTTGGGGATCGGGCGGCTACACCTTC. Its translation is CASAFWGSGGYTF. Supplemented by reference TRBV2 and TRBJ1-2, the full variable domain reads EPEVTQTPSHQVTQMGQEVILRCVPISNHLYFYWYRQILGQKVEFLVSFYNNEISEKSEIFDDQFSVERPDGSNFTLKIRSTKLEDSAMYFCASAFWGSGGYTFGSGTRLTVV.